The 25 T cell receptor beta chains listed next were all sequenced from one sample in a study of T cell responses to AZD1222 COVID-19 vaccine. The table came from immunoSEQ multiplex PCR; TCRdb's copy has only in-frame clones and leaves some out. Among roughly 100,000 clones, about 88% were seen once, and the ten largest hold about 14%. The input for sequencing was peripheral blood, taken on day 0 of AZD1222 vaccination. Receptors were obtained from an adult in good health.

This clone was seen a few times. V gene TRBV3-1 (or the pseudogene TRBV3-2) combines with J gene TRBJ2-2; no definite D call. Between the trimmed V and J ends, which lost 4 bases and 2 bases, there was a span of 5 bases. The germline V gene encodes CDR1 LGHDT and CDR2 YNNKEL (reference sequence). There are 13 residues in the CDR3. The CDR3 coding sequence is TGTGCCAGCAGCCGCTTCAACACCGGGGAGCTGTTTTTT. Translation gives CASSRFNTGELFF.

The V and J genes are TRBV11-2 and TRBJ2-1, with a tentative D call TRBD1 (6 bases). This CDR3 contains 14 residues. Germline-derived CDR1 and CDR2 are SGHAT and FQNNGV. Trimming removed 2 bases from V and 10 bases from J, with 15 bases in between. The CDR3 DNA reads as TGTGCCAGCAGCTTACCGGCTCAGGGGACAGAGCAGTTCTTC. Amino acid sequence: CASSLPAQGTEQFF. The full variable domain, with the rest looked up from reference TRBV11-2 and TRBJ2-1, is EAGVAQSPRYKIIEKRQSVAFWCNPISGHATLYWYQQILGQGPKLLIQFQNNGVVDDSQLPKDRFSAERLKGVDSTLKIQPAKLEDSAVYLCASSLPAQGTEQFFGPGTRLTVL.

This clone was observed a single time. V is TRBV28 and J is TRBJ1-2; 7 bases agree with TRBD1. V gave up 5 bases and J gave up 2 bases; unmatched junction bases: 2. Germline V gene data show CDR1 as MDHEN and CDR2 as SYDVKM. The CDR3 is made up of 13 amino acids. This CDR3 is CASSRDSNYGYTF. CDR3 sequence (DNA): TGTGCCAGCAGTCGGGACAGCAACTATGGCTACACCTTC.

A single count supports this clone. This chain links TRBV2 with TRBJ1-2; TRBD1 aligns across 10 bases. Germline V CDR1 and CDR2: SNHLY, FYNNEI. The CDR3 is 14 amino acids. After removal of 6 bases from V and 4 bases from J, the junction contained 5 bases not matched to a gene. In DNA form, the CDR3 reads TGTGCCAGCAGCCTGGGACAGGGGCCCTATGGCTACACCTTC. Encoded protein: CASSLGQGPYGYTF.

Only a few counts were recorded for this clone. CDR3 sequence reads: CAWSFTGGEQYF. DNA for the CDR3: TGTGCCTGGAGTTTCACAGGGGGCGAGCAGTACTTC. The chain recombines TRBV30 with TRBJ2-7; 8 bases are a match to TRBD1. V trimming: 2 bases; J trimming: 6 bases; junction bases outside the gene matches: 3. CDR3 length: 12 residues. Germline lookup yields CDR1 GTSNPN and CDR2 SVGIG (reference sequence).

The gene calls are TRBV3-1 (or the pseudogene TRBV3-2) and TRBJ2-5, with D perhaps given as TRBD1 or TRBD2 (5 bases each). Trimming took 1 base from V and 4 from J, leaving 19 bases between them. Germline V gene data show CDR1 as LGHDT and CDR2 as YNNKEL (reference sequence). The CDR3 is 17 amino acids. The CDR3 region has the DNA TGTGCCAGCAGCCAAGTTGCTCAGGGAGAAGGGCGAGAGACCCAGTACTTC. It specifies CASSQVAQGEGRETQYF.

This clone was seen a handful of times. This rearrangement joins TRBV2 to TRBJ1-2, with D unresolved. In germline, CDR1 is SNHLY, CDR2 FYNNEI. The CDR3 has 14 amino acids. Trimming removed 6 bases at V and 0 bases at J, with 11 bases between. As DNA, the CDR3 is TGTGCCAGCAGGTACGGCACTCCTAACTATGGCTACACCTTC. This codes for CASRYGTPNYGYTF.

This clone appeared a single time. Mismatch with germline at one junction end may stem from a read error. This CDR3 is CASSPSGTGELFF. CDR3 bases: TGTGCTAGCAGTCCAAGTGGGACCGGGGAGCTGTTTTTT. The V and J genes are TRBV7-7 and TRBJ2-2; D call uncertain. Germline V gives CDR1 SSHAT, CDR2 FNYEAQ (reference sequence). The CDR3 covers 13 residues. Full variable domain (missing parts from reference TRBV7-7 and TRBJ2-2): GAGVSQSPRYKVTKRGQDVTLRCDPISSHATLYWYQQALGQGPEFLTYFNYEAQPDKSGLPSDRFSAERPEGSISTLTIQRTEQRDSAMYRCASSPSGTGELFFGEGSRLTVL.

This chain uses TRBV9 with TRBJ2-7; 8 bases map to TRBD1. The germline gives CDR1 SGDLS, CDR2 YYNGEE. This CDR3 comprises 19 residues. The V gene end was trimmed by 0 bases and the J gene end by 3 bases; junction bases not matched to a gene: 17. The CDR3 DNA sequence: TGTGCCAGCAGCGTAGGAACGGGCGTAGGACAGGGCCCTTTCTACGAGCAGTACTTC. It specifies CASSVGTGVGQGPFYEQYF.

CDR3 amino acids: CASSFRDRDGYTF. Here the CDR3 DNA reads TGTGCCAGCAGCTTCCGGGACAGGGACGGCTACACCTTC. The rearrangement joins TRBV7-9 to TRBJ1-2, with TRBD1 matching 9 bases. The CDR3 is made up of 13 amino acids. V lost 3 bases and J lost 8; bases outside the gene matches: 4. Germline assignment: CDR1 SEHNR and CDR2 FQNEAQ (reference sequence).

This clone was observed once. This chain links TRBV24-1 with TRBJ2-5; D is ambiguous. The ends were cut back, 2 bases at V and 4 bases at J, with 7 bases in the middle. Germline-derived CDR1 and CDR2 are KGHDR and SFDVKD. This CDR3 has 13 residues. CDR3 coding DNA: TGTGCCACCAGTGATTCCTGGGGAGAGACCCAGTACTTC. Its translation: CATSDSWGETQYF.

The gene calls are TRBV19 and TRBJ2-7, with 9 bases aligning to TRBD1. With V trimmed by 9 bases and J by 1 base, 4 bases remained unmatched. Per germline, CDR1 LNHDA and CDR2 SQIVND (reference sequence). This CDR3 comprises 13 residues. The CDR3 is CASRDRASYEQYF. CDR3 DNA: TGTGCCAGCCGGGACAGGGCTTCCTACGAGCAGTACTTC.

This rearrangement joins TRBV4-2 to TRBJ1-4, with 9 bases aligning to TRBD1. The CDR3 spans 19 residues. Germline V gene data show CDR1 as LGHNA and CDR2 as YNFKEQ. J gave up 4 bases and V 2 bases, and 14 bases lay outside the gene matches. The CDR3 coding sequence is TGTGCCAGCAGCCAATATGCTAGACCGCGGACAGGGGATAATGAAAAACTGTTTTTT. It specifies CASSQYARPRTGDNEKLFF.

The count of this clone is one. V gene TRBV18 combines with J gene TRBJ1-5; D unresolved. Germline-derived CDR1 and CDR2 are KGHSH and LQKENI. The V end lost 2 bases, the J end lost 11 bases, and 22 bases lay between the germline ends. The CDR3 has 16 residues. This CDR3 reads CASSPYFQSGPTAQHF. In nucleotides, the CDR3 is TGTGCCAGCTCACCATATTTCCAGTCAGGACCCACAGCCCAGCATTTT.

This clone was detected only a few times. CDR3 DNA: TGTGCCAGCAGCTTAGCGGGGGGAGTAGAAGCTTTCTTT. It specifies CASSLAGGVEAFF. The chain recombines TRBV7-8 with TRBJ1-1; possible D gene TRBD1, 5 bases. The germline V gene has CDR1 SGHVS and CDR2 FQNEAQ. The CDR3 sequence is 13 residues long. V was cut by 0 bases and J by 8 bases, with 10 bases left in between.

The chain joins TRBV10-3 to TRBJ1-2, with D unresolved. The CDR3 contains 14 residues. V was pared by 3 bases and J by 8 bases, with 16 bases between. CDR1 is ENHRY and CDR2 is SYGVKD in the germline V gene. The CDR3 nucleotides are TGTGCCATCAGTGACCCGAGAGTTAAGGAGGGCTACACCTTC. Residues: CAISDPRVKEGYTF.

CDR3 residues: CASSYSGSPEAFF. CDR3 nucleotides: TGTGCCAGCAGTTACTCAGGGTCTCCTGAAGCTTTCTTT. The J gene is TRBJ1-1, the V gene TRBV6-5; the D is unclear. Germline lookup yields CDR1 MNHEY and CDR2 SVGAGI. Trimming left V 0 bases short and J 6 bases short, with 8 bases between. This CDR3 is 13 amino acids long.

The chain has TRBV5-1 and TRBJ2-2, with 8 bases lining up with TRBD1. The CDR3 totals 15 residues. V trimming: 4 bases; J trimming: 6 bases; junction bases outside the gene matches: 8. Germline CDR1 reads SGHRS; CDR2 reads YFSETQ. DNA of the CDR3: TGCGCCAGCAGCCTCGGACAGGGCTCTGCCGGGGAGCTGTTTTTT. It specifies CASSLGQGSAGELFF.

The chain recombines TRBV11-3 with TRBJ2-7; D is perhaps TRBD2 (5 bases). Trimming took off 1 base at V and 7 bases at J, with 14 bases between the two ends. The germline V gene has CDR1 SGHNT and CDR2 YENEEA. CDR3 length equals 14 residues. CDR3 sequence reads: CASSLGAGIGEQYF. In DNA form, the CDR3 reads TGTGCCAGCAGCTTAGGTGCGGGCATCGGGGAGCAGTACTTC.

The chain has TRBV7-3 and TRBJ2-1; 9 bases match TRBD1. The trim removed 3 bases at V and 8 bases at J, leaving 11 bases unmatched. The CDR3 length is 16 residues. CDR1 and CDR2 from the germline V gene are SGHTA and FQGTGA. The CDR3 DNA sequence: TGTGCCAGCAGCTTTACAGGGGGCCTAGGTAACGATGAGCAGTTCTTC. It yields the protein CASSFTGGLGNDEQFF.

This rearrangement joins TRBV5-8 to TRBJ1-1; unclear D gene. V lost 4 bases, J lost 1 base, and 8 bases lay in between. This CDR3 has 13 amino acids. Germline CDR1 and CDR2: SGHTS and YDEGEE. The CDR3, as DNA: TGTGCCAGCAGCATCACAAGGAACACTGAAGCTTTCTTT. Translation: CASSITRNTEAFF.

The rearrangement links TRBV7-2 to TRBJ2-5, with TRBD1 matching 10 bases. V lost 3 bases and J lost 5; bases outside the gene matches: 6. This CDR3 is 15 amino acids long. Germline CDR1 SGHTA, CDR2 FQGNSA. CDR3 nucleotide sequence: TGTGCCAGCAGCTTTATGGACAGGGGGAAGGAGACCCAGTACTTC. Protein: CASSFMDRGKETQYF.

The gene calls are TRBV5-1 and TRBJ1-1; D remains ambiguous. Trimming removed 0 bases at V and 5 bases at J, with 11 bases between. CDR1 SGHRS and CDR2 YFSETQ come from the germline V gene. The CDR3 has 14 amino acids. The CDR3, as DNA: TGCGCCAGCAGCTTGGCGGGGAGTAGTACTGAAGCTTTCTTT. Translating gives CASSLAGSSTEAFF.

This sequence joins TRBV14 and TRBJ2-7; 7 bases agree with TRBD2. Germline V gene lookup returns CDR1 SGHDN and CDR2 FVKESK. Trimming took 1 base from V and 4 from J; bases not matched to a gene: 4. The length of the CDR3 is 14 residues. The CDR3 reads CASSQAWGGYEQYF. As DNA, the CDR3 is TGTGCCAGCAGCCAAGCCTGGGGGGGGTACGAGCAGTACTTC. Full variable domain (rest looked up from reference TRBV14 and TRBJ2-7): EAGVTQFPSHSVIEKGQTVTLRCDPISGHDNLYWYRRVMGKEIKFLLHFVKESKQDESGMPNNRFLAERTGGTYSTLKVQPAELEDSGVYFCASSQAWGGYEQYFGPGTRLTVT.

This rearrangement joins TRBV11-2 to TRBJ2-5, with 15 bases identical to TRBD2. CDR1 is SGHAT and CDR2 is FQNNGV in the germline V gene. Trimming at V came to 5 bases and at J to 4 bases, leaving 11 bases not matched to a gene. There are 18 residues in the CDR3. Written as DNA, the CDR3 is TGTGCCAGCAGCCTAGCCGGGACTAGCGGGGGGCCTGTAGAGACCCAGTACTTC. This sequence encodes CASSLAGTSGGPVETQYF.